Described below is a single T cell receptor beta chain sequence and its context. Its cognate antigen has yet to be identified. No quality values exist for individual bases; no much larger clone is one base distant. Germline trimming: 4 bases from V, 4 bases from J; junction bases outside gene matches: 1. The CDR3 numbers 14 residues from cysteine through phenylalanine. The read is trimmed to its CDR3 DNA, 42 bases read in frame from base 1. As encoded in the germline V gene, CDR1 is SGHVS while CDR2 is FQNEAQ. These data come from a study of chemoradiotherapy in HPV16-positive cancers (dated by TCRdb to the early 2020s). As for the study more broadly: Candidate HPV-specific T-cell clones and common TCR motifs were defined through functional T-cell assays on cells from a couple of HPV16-positive patients. The study set out to ask whether T-cell immunity against the HPV oncoproteins E6 and E7 changes over the course of chemoradiotherapy and whether that immunity affects survival. The candidate HPV-specific TCRs and motifs were then tracked in TCR repertoires from more than 85 patients with HPV-related cancers. Results and caveats for the whole study, not just this receptor: Only a couple of HPV16-positive patients were used to derive the functional definition of HPV-specific T cells, and the survival association was reported for HPV16-positive patients. Expansion of candidate HPV-specific clones and E7-related TCR motifs was observed in the tumor microenvironment during treatment, whereas no such expansion was observed for non-HPV-specific T cells. Improved recurrence-free survival in HPV16-positive patients was associated with expansion of HPV-responsive T cells during chemoradiotherapy.

Because repertoires were sampled repeatedly during chemoradiotherapy, clonal expansion in the tumor microenvironment could be followed. Library construction relied on the immunoSEQ multiplex PCR assay. Entries here come from immuneACCESS through TCRdb and include only in-frame sequences with V and J called. Some clones fail to appear in such tables; in the studies checked, an unresolved V gene covers under half of the shortfall, and the cause of the remainder is unknown. This sample gives 45,000 to 60,000 clones in total; over 85% of them show up just once. The ten largest clones add up to around 3.5% of the sample.

The V gene is TRBV7-8 and the J gene is TRBJ2-2; 9 bases in the junction line up with TRBD1. The specimen comprised blood, sampled from a patient who underwent chemoradiotherapy. The TCR comes from a human donor with HPV-associated anogenital cancer. The nucleotide sequence reads as follows: TGTGCCAGCAGCTCGGGACAGGGCACCGGGGAGCTGTTTTTT. The encoded protein is CASSSGQGTGELFF.